This TCR beta chain was observed in a study of cytomegalovirus exposure and HLA in healthy donors. The PCR made use of 60 Vbeta and 13 Jbeta primers. Libraries were prepared by immunoSEQ multiplex PCR; TCRdb keeps only in-frame clonotypes and omits some of them. Among some 200,000 clones listed, around 62% were seen once. Germline values: CDR1 SGHDT, CDR2 YYEEEE. The V end was cut by 1 base, the J end by 0 bases, with 7 bases between. The CDR3 totals 14 residues. This clone was detected a few times. Distinct nucleotide sequences in the sample also encode this CDR3. V and J are TRBV5-6 and TRBJ1-1, with D unresolved. This TCR came from a man between 40 and 49 years old in good health and CMV-seronegative. The sample taken for sequencing was PBMCs. This chain's CDR3 is CASSLRGLNTEAFF. Here the CDR3 DNA reads TGTGCCAGCAGCTTGAGAGGATTGAACACTGAAGCTTTCTTT.